The clone carrying this TCR beta chain has a handful of counts. This sample was taken from a study of spatial heterogeneity in lung cancer. Each TCR cDNA molecule bore a unique molecular identifier. Each CDR3 protein gets one entry after TCRdb re-called the 5' RACE reads with MiXCR. The data hold approximately 30,000 distinct CDR3 sequences, with around 9.3% observed a single time. The sample's time point: blood at routine non-recurrence follow-up after resection. Germline V lookup: CDR1 ENHRY, CDR2 SYGVKD. After removal of 5 bases from V and 8 bases from J, the junction contained 8 bases not matched to a gene. The CDR3 is 14 residues long.

V is TRBV10-3 and J is TRBJ2-1; 8 bases match TRBD2. Material: PBMCs, obtained at follow-up. The receptor was isolated from a female donor with early-stage non-small cell lung cancer. The CDR3 coding sequence is TGTGCCATCAGTCGGCGGGGGGCAGGCGATGAGCAGTTCTTC. This sequence encodes CAISRRGAGDEQFF.